The 20 T cell receptor beta chains listed next were all sequenced from one sample in a study of T cell responses to AZD1222 COVID-19 vaccine (dated by TCRdb to the early 2020s). The time point label, as the study defines it: about 28 days (+/-7) after the second vaccine dose. The library was generated by the immunoSEQ multiplex PCR assay. Imported from immuneACCESS, the table was reduced by TCRdb to in-frame sequences with V and J called. These copies leave out some clones; in studies compared against another copy, an unresolved V gene accounts for under half, and the cause of the remainder is not known. Recorded for this sample are about 150,000 clones; 90% of them occurred a single time. The top ten clonotypes cover approximately 5.9% of the sample. The sample here was peripheral blood, taken 28 days after the second AZD1222 dose. The receptors were sampled from an adult who received the AZD1222 COVID-19 vaccine.

This clone appeared a single time. This chain uses TRBV2 with TRBJ2-3; 10 bases are a match to TRBD2. Germline V gene sequence: CDR1 SNHLY, CDR2 FYNNEI. The CDR3 totals 15 residues. V lost 5 bases and J lost 3; bases outside the gene matches: 5. The CDR3 spells CASSPSGGVTDTQYF. CDR3 sequence (DNA): TGTGCCAGCAGTCCTAGCGGGGGAGTAACAGATACGCAGTATTTT. The whole variable domain, filled in from reference TRBV2 and TRBJ2-3, reads EPEVTQTPSHQVTQMGQEVILRCVPISNHLYFYWYRQILGQKVEFLVSFYNNEISEKSEIFDDQFSVERPDGSNFTLKIRSTKLEDSAMYFCASSPSGGVTDTQYFGPGTRLTVL.

The chain combines TRBV19 with TRBJ1-5, with TRBD1 matching 8 bases. In germline, CDR1 is LNHDA, CDR2 SQIVND (reference sequence). The CDR3 has 15 amino acids. V was pared by 5 bases and J by 6 bases, with 9 bases of the junction left unmatched. CDR3 protein: CASSYSGGAGQPQHF. The DNA for the CDR3 is TGTGCCAGTAGTTATTCAGGGGGCGCAGGTCAGCCCCAGCATTTT.

Remarks on this clone: In the same sample, other DNA sequences code for this CDR3. The chain links TRBV28 to TRBJ1-5; TRBD1 matches at 8 bases. This CDR3 is 15 amino acids long. V gave up 5 bases and J gave up 2 bases; unmatched junction bases: 5. The germline V gene has CDR1 MDHEN and CDR2 SYDVKM. The CDR3 spells CASSPPGQGNQPQHF. The CDR3 DNA sequence: TGTGCCAGCAGTCCACCGGGACAGGGCAATCAGCCCCAGCATTTT.

The chain carries TRBV2 and TRBJ1-5; D not certain. V dropped 2 bases and J dropped 6 bases, with 5 bases sitting between them. The V gene's germline CDR1 is SNHLY and CDR2 FYNNEI. This CDR3 has 12 amino acids. The CDR3 DNA reads as TGTGCCAGCAGTGAAAGGGTTCAGCCCCAGCATTTT. It specifies CASSERVQPQHF. Together with reference TRBV2 and TRBJ1-5, the CDR3 gives the full variable domain: EPEVTQTPSHQVTQMGQEVILRCVPISNHLYFYWYRQILGQKVEFLVSFYNNEISEKSEIFDDQFSVERPDGSNFTLKIRSTKLEDSAMYFCASSERVQPQHFGDGTRLSIL.

The V call is TRBV6-5, the J call TRBJ1-1; perhaps TRBD1 as D (5 bases). Germline CDR1 and CDR2: MNHEY and SVGAGI. This CDR3 region has 12 residues. CDR3 region: CATGTELGEAFF. DNA of the CDR3: TGTGCTACCGGGACCGAGTTAGGGGAAGCTTTCTTT.

This sequence joins TRBV28 and TRBJ1-4; D is ambiguous. V lost 8 bases to trimming and J lost 7 bases, with 14 bases between them. Per the germline V gene, CDR1 is MDHEN and CDR2 is SYDVKM. This CDR3 comprises 13 residues. CDR3 region: CASQSPNIEKLFF. CDR3 coding DNA: TGTGCCAGCCAATCCCCGAATATTGAAAAACTGTTTTTT.

The chain links TRBV25-1 to TRBJ1-2; TRBD1 is a possible D gene (6 bases). Per germline, CDR1 MGHDK and CDR2 SYGVNS. V lost 5 bases to trimming and J lost 7 bases, with 20 bases between them. The CDR3 has 15 amino acids. CDR3 sequence (DNA): TGTGCCAGCAGTTCCGACGGGGGCCTACCGGGTGGCTACACCTTC. It codes for CASSSDGGLPGGYTF.

The CDR3 protein is CASSRLGLAGGSQETQYF. The CDR3, as DNA: TGTGCCAGCAGCCGACTGGGACTAGCGGGAGGGTCCCAAGAGACCCAGTACTTC. The chain couples TRBV7-7 to TRBJ2-5; 16 nucleotides match TRBD2. The CDR3 totals 18 residues. V was pared by 5 bases and J by 1 base, with 7 bases of the junction left unmatched. In germline, CDR1 is SSHAT, CDR2 FNYEAQ (reference sequence).

The chain carries TRBV18 and TRBJ1-5; D is unresolved. Trimming pared 6 bases from V and 0 bases from J, leaving 12 bases between. This CDR3 has 15 residues. Germline CDR1 is KGHSH and CDR2 is LQKENI. CDR3 in DNA: TGTGCCAGCTCCCTCACACCTGATAGCAATCAGCCCCAGCATTTT. It codes for CASSLTPDSNQPQHF.

This chain uses TRBV7-3 with TRBJ1-1, with 8 bases that match TRBD1. Trimming at V came to 6 bases and at J to 4 bases, leaving 7 bases not matched to a gene. CDR1 is SGHTA and CDR2 is FQGTGA in the germline V gene. The CDR3 contains 14 residues. The CDR3 nucleotides are TGTGCCAGCAGTCCAAACAGGGGGGGCACTGAAGCTTTCTTT. Its translation is CASSPNRGGTEAFF. Variable domain in full (rest from reference TRBV7-3 and TRBJ1-1): GAGVSQTPSNKVTEKGKYVELRCDPISGHTALYWYRQSLGQGPEFLIYFQGTGAADDSGLPNDRFFAVRPEGSVSTLKIQRTERGDSAVYLCASSPNRGGTEAFFGQGTRLTVV.

The rearrangement joins TRBV4-2 to TRBJ2-7; tentative D call: TRBD1 (6 bases). Germline V lookup: CDR1 LGHNA, CDR2 YNFKEQ. Trimming left V 4 bases short and J 4 bases short, with 11 bases between. The CDR3 is made up of 13 amino acids. The CDR3 nucleotides are TGTGCCAGCAGCCCTGACAGGCGTTACGAGCAGTACTTC. The encoded protein is CASSPDRRYEQYF.

This clone occurred many times. The CDR3 region is CASSGVGNEQFF. DNA of the CDR3: TGTGCCAGCAGCGGGGTCGGCAATGAGCAGTTCTTC. The V and J genes are TRBV11-3 and TRBJ2-1; no definite D call. From germline, CDR1 is SGHNT and CDR2 YENEEA. V was clipped by 5 bases and J by 6 bases, with 8 bases between them. CDR3 length: 12 amino acids.

This chain connects TRBV10-2 to TRBJ2-3; D remains ambiguous. Germline lookup yields CDR1 WSHSY and CDR2 SAAADI. CDR3 length equals 12 residues. With 5 bases removed from V and 0 bases from J, the gap between germline ends came to 3 bases. CDR3 bases: TGCGCCAGCAGTAGGAGCACAGATACGCAGTATTTT. This encodes CASSRSTDTQYF.

V usage is TRBV28 and J usage is TRBJ2-2, with a tentative D call TRBD1 (6 bases). Trimming removed 3 bases from V and 3 bases from J, with 11 bases in between. The CDR3 extends over 15 amino acids. Germline V gene data show CDR1 as MDHEN and CDR2 as SYDVKM. Here the CDR3 reads CASSFQGRDTGELFF. CDR3 bases: TGTGCCAGCAGTTTTCAGGGGAGAGACACCGGGGAGCTGTTTTTT.

The CDR3 reads CASSWANYGYTF. The CDR3 region has the DNA TGTGCCAGCAGTTGGGCCAACTATGGCTACACCTTC. The chain uses TRBV12-3 or TRBV12-4 and TRBJ1-2; D is ambiguous. The germline V and J ends were trimmed by 4 bases and 2 bases, with 5 bases remaining between them. This CDR3 contains 12 residues.

The chain uses TRBV11-3 and TRBJ2-3; D unresolved. CDR3 length: 15 residues. Trimming took 5 bases from V and 2 from J, leaving 14 bases between them. CDR1 SGHNT and CDR2 YENEEA come from the germline V gene. CDR3 nucleotide sequence: TGTGCCAGCAGCGTACGAGGCGGATCCACAGATACGCAGTATTTT. Protein product: CASSVRGGSTDTQYF.

This clone was observed once. The rearrangement uses TRBV6-2 or TRBV6-3 and TRBJ2-1; 10 nucleotides line up with TRBD1. Germline V lookup: CDR1 MNHEY, CDR2 SVGEGT. V shed 2 bases and J 2 bases; nucleotides not matched to a gene: 12. The CDR3 contains 19 residues. CDR3 coding DNA: TGTGCCAGCAGTTACAGGCCCATGACAGGGGGCTATCCCTACAATGAGCAGTTCTTC. Encoded protein: CASSYRPMTGGYPYNEQFF.

V usage is TRBV28 and J usage is TRBJ1-2; no definite D call. The CDR3 runs to 15 residues. The germline gives CDR1 MDHEN, CDR2 SYDVKM. The V end was cut by 6 bases, the J end by 8 bases, with 22 bases between. CDR3 coding DNA: TGTGCCAGCAGATCCGTTGAGGTGAGATCAGGAGGCTACACCTTC. Protein product: CASRSVEVRSGGYTF.

The CDR3 here is CASSDSVGNSPLHF. CDR3 bases: TGCGCCAGCAGCGACTCGGTGGGGAATTCACCCCTCCACTTT. The chain carries TRBV5-1 and TRBJ1-6; D remains unclear. The germline CDR1 and CDR2 sequences are SGHRS and YFSETQ. Between the trimmed V and J ends, which lost 4 bases and 7 bases, there was a span of 12 bases. This CDR3 comprises 14 residues.

The chain combines TRBV5-5 with TRBJ1-4, with 8 bases that match TRBD1. V shed 4 bases, J shed 5 bases, and the junction held 7 bases outside the gene matches. From germline, CDR1 is SGHKS and CDR2 YYEKEE (reference sequence). The CDR3 consists of 15 residues. Here the CDR3 DNA reads TGTGCCAGCAGCACGGCGGACAGGGTCAATGAAAAACTGTTTTTT. Amino acids: CASSTADRVNEKLFF.